The 19 T cell receptor beta chains in this list originate from one sample, sequenced in a study of breast tumors, draining lymph nodes, adjacent tissues. TCRdb redid the calling of the multiplex PCR reads with MiXCR, one entry per CDR3 protein. The table lists some 170,000 distinct CDR3 sequences, about 30% of them singletons. Axillary draining lymph nodes of breast cancer patients supplied the node samples. The sample taken for sequencing was axillary lymph node tissue. The receptors come from a female donor with breast cancer. Some clones in this sample may be carry-over from other donors' samples.

The chain has TRBV6-6 and TRBJ1-1; D is unclear. Germline V gene data show CDR1 as MNHNY and CDR2 as SVGAGI (reference sequence). CDR3 size: 11 residues. V was trimmed by 7 bases and J by 2 bases, leaving 5 bases between them. The DNA of the CDR3 is TGTGCCAGCATTATTAACACTGAAGCTTTCTTT. It encodes CASIINTEAFF.

This clonotype appeared many times. The chain uses TRBV19 and TRBJ2-1; a weak D match, TRBD2 (6 bases). The CDR3 length is 11 residues. Germline CDR1 reads LNHDA; CDR2 reads SQIVND (reference sequence). Trimming pared 8 bases from V and 8 bases from J, leaving 10 bases between. DNA of the CDR3: TGTGCCAGTCTGGGGGGACATGAGCAGTTCTTC. Its protein is CASLGGHEQFF.

V is TRBV19 and J is TRBJ1-6; no clear D gene. The CDR3 has 14 residues. CDR1 is LNHDA, CDR2 SQIVND, per germline (reference sequence). V lost 1 base and J lost 8, with 9 bases in between. The DNA for the CDR3 is TGTGCCAGTAGTATAGGGCATCTTGATTCACCCCTCCACTTT. Its protein is CASSIGHLDSPLHF. Full variable domain (missing parts from reference TRBV19 and TRBJ1-6): DGGITQSPKYLFRKEGQNVTLSCEQNLNHDAMYWYRQDPGQGLRLIYYSQIVNDFQKGDIAEGYSVSREKKESFPLTVTSAQKNPTAFYLCASSIGHLDSPLHFGNGTRLTVT.

The chain has TRBV7-2 and TRBJ1-5; TRBD1 matches 7 bases. CDR3 length: 13 residues. Germline CDR1 reads SGHTA; CDR2 reads FQGNSA. V lost 5 bases, J lost 6 bases, and 4 bases stayed unmatched. CDR3 nucleotides: TGTGCCAGCAGCAACAGGGGAGGTCAGCCCCAGCATTTT. This gives the protein CASSNRGGQPQHF.

The chain joins TRBV7-9 to TRBJ2-5; 11 bases fit TRBD2. The CDR3 contains 15 residues. Germline assignment: CDR1 SEHNR and CDR2 FQNEAQ (reference sequence). After removal of 1 base from V and 4 bases from J, the junction contained 2 bases not matched to a gene. The CDR3 region has the DNA TGTGCCAGCAGCTTAGGACTAGCGGGACGAGAGACCCAGTACTTC. As protein: CASSLGLAGRETQYF.

This clonotype was seen ten or more times. The J gene is TRBJ1-2, the V gene TRBV11-1; 7 positions agree with TRBD1. The CDR3 runs 14 residues. With V trimmed by 3 bases and J by 6 bases, 7 bases remained unmatched. Germline lookup yields CDR1 SGHAT and CDR2 FQDESV (reference sequence). The chain's CDR3 is CASSLTGTADGYTF. The CDR3 DNA reads TGTGCCAGCAGCTTGACCGGGACAGCCGATGGCTACACCTTC.

The rearrangement joins TRBV6-6 to TRBJ1-2; 8 bases agree with TRBD1. Per germline, CDR1 MNHNY and CDR2 SVGAGI (reference sequence). J gave up 2 bases and V 6 bases, and 5 bases lay outside the gene matches. This CDR3 is 14 amino acids long. The CDR3 sequence is CASRETGVNYGYTF. The CDR3 DNA sequence: TGTGCCAGCAGGGAGACAGGGGTCAACTATGGCTACACCTTC.

This clonotype was found many times. The genes are TRBV6-5 and TRBJ2-5; tentatively, D is TRBD1 (5 bases). Germline V lookup: CDR1 MNHEY, CDR2 SVGAGI. The CDR3 has 14 amino acids. V lost 2 bases to trimming and J lost 3 bases, with 10 bases between them. This chain's CDR3 is CASSYGRGKETQYF. CDR3 bases: TGTGCCAGCAGTTACGGTAGGGGAAAAGAGACCCAGTACTTC.

Points on this clonotype: Being one base from a much bigger clone, this may be a read error. The chain joins TRBV7-3 to TRBJ1-1; no reliable D call. The germline CDR1 and CDR2 sequences are SGHTA and FQGTGA. The V end lost 3 bases, the J end lost 5 bases, and 10 bases lay between the germline ends. CDR3 length: 13 residues. The CDR3, as DNA: TGTGCCAGCAGCTTGAACGCGGGGACTGAAGCTTTCTTT. Residues: CASSLNAGTEAFF.

This clonotype was picked up many times. This chain uses TRBV5-6 with TRBJ2-1; D unclear. Per the germline V gene, CDR1 is SGHDT and CDR2 is YYEEEE. The CDR3 length is 15 residues. V was trimmed by 5 bases and J by 2 bases, leaving 14 bases between them. This CDR3 reads CASRAFKVAYNEQFF. In DNA form, the CDR3 reads TGTGCCAGCAGAGCTTTTAAAGTAGCCTACAATGAGCAGTTCTTC.

This clonotype was recorded only once. Relative to the germline gene, one junction end is altered; a read error may explain this. The chain recombines TRBV15 with TRBJ2-3, with TRBD2 as a possible D gene (5 bases). Germline assignment: CDR1 LNHNV and CDR2 YYDKDF (reference sequence). The CDR3 spans 15 residues. The CDR3 here is CATSRGRGMGDTQSF. Here the CDR3 DNA reads TGTGCCACCAGCAGAGGGCGTGGGATGGGAGATACGCAGTCTTTT.

This clonotype was observed at least ten times. The chain combines TRBV7-3 with TRBJ2-7; TRBD1 or TRBD2 may be the D gene (5 bases each). The CDR3 extends over 12 amino acids. V lost 3 bases and J 6 bases, leaving 9 bases between the germline ends. CDR1 is SGHTA, CDR2 FQGTGA, per germline. CDR3 sequence reads: CASSFRDGEQYF. DNA of the CDR3: TGTGCCAGCAGCTTCCGGGACGGCGAGCAGTACTTC.

This clonotype was counted many times. The J gene is TRBJ2-7, the V gene TRBV10-3; D not certain. V was cut by 2 bases and J by 2 bases, with 4 bases left in between. Per the germline V gene, CDR1 is ENHRY and CDR2 is SYGVKD. The CDR3 length is 12 residues. CDR3: CAISEMAYEQYF. The CDR3 nucleotides read TGTGCCATCAGTGAGATGGCCTACGAGCAGTACTTC.

Many counts were recorded for this clonotype. The chain is built from TRBV20-1 and TRBJ2-3, with D possibly being TRBD1 (7 bases). This CDR3 contains 17 residues. With 6 bases removed from V and 2 bases from J, the gap between germline ends came to 24 bases. Germline CDR1 reads DFQATT; CDR2 reads SNEGSKA (reference sequence). The CDR3 region has the DNA TGCAGTGCGTACCTCCGGGGCAGGGGGGAACCCACAGATACGCAGTATTTT. Its protein product is CSAYLRGRGEPTDTQYF.

The sample holds a few counts of this clonotype. J is TRBJ2-3 and V is TRBV27; TRBD2 aligns across 13 bases. Looked up from germline, CDR1 is MNHEY and CDR2 is SMNVEV (reference sequence). The J segment lost 3 bases and the V segment lost 0 bases, leaving 0 bases of the junction unmatched. This CDR3 has 16 residues. The CDR3 reads CASSLSGLAGTDTQYF. The CDR3 DNA reads as TGTGCCAGCAGTTTATCGGGACTAGCGGGGACAGATACGCAGTATTTT.

This clonotype was observed once. The CDR3 coding sequence is TGCAGTCTCGCCGGCCCGAGGGGTACAGGGACCCAGTACTTC. It yields the protein CSLAGPRGTGTQYF. This rearrangement joins TRBV20-1 to TRBJ2-5; D could derive from TRBD1 or TRBD2 (5 bases each). Germline CDR1 is DFQATT and CDR2 is SNEGSKA (reference sequence). V lost 8 bases and J 7 bases, leaving 23 bases between the germline ends. This CDR3 region has 14 residues.

This clonotype appeared many times. This chain uses TRBV6-1 with TRBJ1-2, with TRBD1 matching 7 bases. The CDR3 covers 14 residues. Trimming cost V 4 bases and J 5 bases; bases outside gene matches: 7. CDR1 is MNHNS, CDR2 SASEGT, per germline. The CDR3 sequence is CASSVWEQGYGYTF. The CDR3 DNA follows: TGTGCCAGCAGTGTATGGGAACAGGGGTATGGCTACACCTTC.

The table lists this clonotype with many counts. The V and J genes are TRBV5-6 and TRBJ2-1; 7 bases map to TRBD2. CDR3 length: 13 residues. Germline values: CDR1 SGHDT, CDR2 YYEEEE. The V and J ends lost 5 bases and 5 bases, in that order; junction bases with no gene match: 4. The CDR3 loop is CASRQTSNNEQFF. The CDR3 region has the DNA TGTGCCAGCAGGCAGACTAGCAACAATGAGCAGTTCTTC.

CDR3 in DNA: TGTGCCATCAGTGTAGCGGGGGGCTACAATGAGCAGTTCTTC. Amino acid sequence: CAISVAGGYNEQFF. This chain connects TRBV10-3 to TRBJ2-1; 10 bases line up with TRBD2. The CDR3 is made up of 14 amino acids. Germline assignment: CDR1 ENHRY and CDR2 SYGVKD. Trimming cost V 4 bases and J 3 bases; bases outside gene matches: 0.